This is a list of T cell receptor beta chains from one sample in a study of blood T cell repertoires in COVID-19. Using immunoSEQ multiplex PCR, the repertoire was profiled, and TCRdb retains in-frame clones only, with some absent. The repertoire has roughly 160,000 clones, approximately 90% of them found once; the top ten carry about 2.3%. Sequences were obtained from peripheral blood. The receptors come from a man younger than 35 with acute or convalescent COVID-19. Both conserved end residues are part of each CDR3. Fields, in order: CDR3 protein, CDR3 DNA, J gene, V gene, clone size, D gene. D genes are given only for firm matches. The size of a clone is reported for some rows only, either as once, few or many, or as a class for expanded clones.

CASSPRELNTEAFF,TGTGCCAGCTCACCCCGGGAACTGAACACTGAAGCTTTCTTT,TRBJ1-1,TRBV18,.,.
CASSDTGYNEQFF,TGTGCCAGTAGCGATACAGGGTACAATGAGCAGTTCTTC,TRBJ2-1,TRBV19,.,.
CASSAGQADTQYF,TGTGCCAGCAGCGCCGGCCAGGCAGATACGCAGTATTTT,TRBJ2-3,TRBV11-3,.,.
CASSQTGTGAEQYF,TGTGCCAGCAGCCAGACCGGGACAGGGGCCGAGCAGTACTTC,TRBJ2-7,TRBV14,.,TRBD1
CASSNRDSTDTQYF,TGTGCCAGCAGCAATCGGGACTCCACAGATACGCAGTATTTT,TRBJ2-3,TRBV6-4,.,.
CASSFLTGTGTGELFF,TGCGCCAGCAGCTTCCTAACGGGAACCGGCACCGGGGAGCTGTTTTTT,TRBJ2-2,TRBV5-1,.,.
CATQRGRNGYTF,TGTGCCACCCAAAGAGGGAGAAATGGCTACACCTTC,TRBJ1-2,TRBV19,.,.
CATSDFPDEQFF,TGTGCCACCAGTGATTTCCCCGATGAGCAGTTCTTC,TRBJ2-1,TRBV24-1,.,.
CASSAQTRGSGNTIYF,TGCGCCAGCAGCGCGCAAACCAGGGGGTCTGGAAACACCATATATTTT,TRBJ1-3,TRBV5-1,.,TRBD1
CASSLTSANGETQYF,TGTGCCAGCAGCTTAACTAGCGCAAATGGAGAGACCCAGTACTTC,TRBJ2-5,TRBV11-2,.,TRBD2
CASSLSVPGGDTQYF,TGCGCCAGCAGCTTGAGTGTACCGGGTGGAGATACGCAGTATTTT,TRBJ2-3,TRBV5-1,.,.
CASSIVPKIDRERETQYF,TGTGCCAGTAGTATAGTCCCCAAAATTGACCGGGAGAGAGAGACCCAGTACTTC,TRBJ2-5,TRBV19,once,.
CSACGQGGLQETQYF,TGCAGTGCTTGTGGGCAGGGTGGCCTCCAAGAGACCCAGTACTTC,TRBJ2-5,TRBV20-1,once,.
CASSIGGTRGNEQFF,TGTGCCAGTAGTATAGGAGGGACTAGGGGGAATGAGCAGTTCTTC,TRBJ2-1,TRBV19,.,TRBD2
CATSDPLDRGGEAFF,TGTGCCACCAGTGACCCTCTTGACAGGGGAGGTGAAGCTTTCTTT,TRBJ1-1,TRBV24-1,.,TRBD1
CASSPRQGNYGYTF,TGTGCCAGCAGCCCGCGACAGGGGAACTATGGCTACACCTTC,TRBJ1-2,TRBV27,.,TRBD1
CASSVGGQGNTEAFF,TGTGCCAGCAGCGTAGGGGGACAGGGGAACACTGAAGCTTTCTTT,TRBJ1-1,TRBV9,.,TRBD1